This T cell receptor beta chain stems from a study of blood T cell repertoires in COVID-19. Study as a whole: From the United States, Italy and Spain came samples of acute and convalescent COVID-19. PBMCs, B-cell-depleted T cells, or T cells provided the cDNA or gDNA that made up the material.

This clone was counted only a few times. V trimming: 5 bases; J trimming: 7 bases; junction bases outside the gene matches: 10. The CDR3 consists of 15 residues. Germline V gene data show CDR1 as SGHAT and CDR2 as FQNNGV. In the source study's methods: Amplification of reference gene primers provided the estimated nucleated cell counts. Clones were read by immunoSEQ multiplex PCR, and TCRdb kept only the in-frame ones, dropping some. V and J calls and clone size are copied from that table; D and trimming were computed from the DNA. The sample includes 120,000 or so clones, around 83% of them seen just once.

The chain recombines TRBV11-2 with TRBJ2-1, with 8 nucleotides matching TRBD2. The sample comprised peripheral blood. The sequence was collected from a man aged 80 or over with active or convalescent COVID-19. The DNA for the CDR3 is TGTGCCAGCAGCCCCCTTGCGGGGGGTATGAATGAGCAGTTCTTC. It specifies CASSPLAGGMNEQFF.